This T cell receptor (beta chain) was recorded in a study of blood T cell repertoires in COVID-19. Authors' data handling: Reference gene primers were amplified, and this amplification served to estimate nucleated cell counts. TCRdb's table, derived via immunoSEQ multiplex PCR, lists solely in-frame clones and lacks some. That table gives V, J and clone size, and the DNA gave D and trimming. The sample lists roughly 79,000 clones, 84% occurring once. The CDR3 extends over 15 amino acids. The germline V gene encodes CDR1 SEHNR and CDR2 FQNEAQ (reference sequence). The J segment lost 6 bases and the V segment lost 6 bases, leaving 8 bases of the junction unmatched.

The chain joins TRBV7-9 to TRBJ2-3; the match to TRBD1 covers 11 bases. The sample was peripheral blood. The sequence was obtained from a man aged 45-65 years with acute or convalescent COVID-19. The DNA for the CDR3 is TGTGCCAGCAGTGCCGGACAGGGGGCGTTGGATACGCAGTATTTT. Amino acid sequence: CASSAGQGALDTQYF.